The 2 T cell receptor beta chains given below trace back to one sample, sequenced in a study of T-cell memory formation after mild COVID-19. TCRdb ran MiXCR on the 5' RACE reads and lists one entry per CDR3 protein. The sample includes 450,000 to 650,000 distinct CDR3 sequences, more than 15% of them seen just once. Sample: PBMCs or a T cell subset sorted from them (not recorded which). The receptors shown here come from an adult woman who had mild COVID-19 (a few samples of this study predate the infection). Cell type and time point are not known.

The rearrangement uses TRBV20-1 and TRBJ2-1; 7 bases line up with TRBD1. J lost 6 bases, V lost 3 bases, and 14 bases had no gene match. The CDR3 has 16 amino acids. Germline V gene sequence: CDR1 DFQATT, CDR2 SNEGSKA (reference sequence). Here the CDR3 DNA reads TGCAGTGCTAGCTCCTGGACAGGATTGATTAGCAATGAGCAGTTCTTC. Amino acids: CSASSWTGLISNEQFF.

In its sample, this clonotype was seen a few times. The CDR3 here is CASRRQGSGYTF. Written as DNA, the CDR3 is TGTGCCAGCAGGCGACAGGGTTCCGGCTACACCTTC. The chain recombines TRBV6-5 with TRBJ1-2; 7 nucleotides agree with TRBD1. J was trimmed by 8 bases and V by 6 bases; bases with no gene match: 6. The germline CDR1 and CDR2 sequences are MNHEY and SVGAGI. The length of the CDR3 is 12 residues.